This T cell receptor beta chain was retrieved from a study of CD8+CD57+ T cells in acquired aplastic anemia. In the study overall: Mean DNA quantity obtained from sorted CD4+ and CD8+ cells was around 3.2 ug.

Investigators profiled TCR beta VDJ and CDR3 from genomic DNA template. TCRdb re-derived calls from the reads in MiXCR, one entry per CDR3 protein. Seen here are around 200,000 distinct CDR3 sequences, about half observed once, and the top ten hold about 20%. CDR1 and CDR2 from the germline V gene are ENHRY and SYGVKD. The CDR3 sequence is 17 residues long. The V segment lost 3 bases and the J segment 2 bases; nucleotides outside the gene matches: 9. All patients picked for sequencing had shown, by flow cytometry, an expansion of CD8+CD57+ cells. This sequence was found in a human donor with aplastic anemia. Sequencing used sorted CD4+, CD8+, or CD8+CD57+ T cells (not recorded which) from PBMCs. V is TRBV10-3 and J is TRBJ1-5; 8 bases line up with TRBD1. CDR3 region: CAISDRGQGARNQPQHF. The CDR3 bases are TGTGCCATCAGTGACCGAGGACAGGGTGCCCGCAATCAGCCCCAGCATTTT.